The 17 T cell receptor beta chains presented below share a single source sample, sequenced in a study of early T cells in non-severe SARS-CoV-2 infection. A single record per CDR3 protein comes from TCRdb applying MiXCR to the 5' RACE reads. This sample yields about 25,000 distinct CDR3 sequences, of which around 4% are seen a single time; 15% to 18% belongs to the top ten. Sequencing was done on a sample of whole blood. All receptors come from an adult who was a healthcare worker with PCR-confirmed SARS-CoV-2 infection or an uninfected control (not recorded which).

This clonotype was detected many times. The chain links TRBV7-6 to TRBJ2-7; 12 positions agree with TRBD2. With 5 bases clipped from V and 4 bases from J, the junction kept 6 bases outside the gene matches. Germline values: CDR1 SGHVS, CDR2 FNYEAQ. The CDR3 runs to 15 residues. This CDR3 reads CASSLLAGGVYEQYF. The CDR3 DNA reads TGTGCCAGCAGCCTCCTAGCGGGAGGGGTGTACGAGCAGTACTTC.

This clonotype has a count of ten or more. The CDR3 nucleotides read TGTGCCAGCAGCTCCCGGGACACTAACTATGGCTACACCTTC. Its protein is CASSSRDTNYGYTF. V and J are TRBV7-2 and TRBJ1-2; tentative D call: TRBD1 (6 bases). This CDR3 contains 14 residues. Germline loops: CDR1 SGHTA, CDR2 FQGNSA. The V end was cut by 4 bases, the J end by 0 bases, with 9 bases between.

The chain joins TRBV29-1 to TRBJ2-3, with a tentative D call TRBD1 (6 bases). Germline V CDR1 and CDR2: SQVTM, ANQGSEA. V was shortened by 3 bases and J by 6 bases, with 10 bases between the two germline ends. The CDR3 extends over 12 amino acids. For the CDR3, the DNA is TGCAGCGTTGATACCAGGGGCGATACGCAGTATTTT. This translates into CSVDTRGDTQYF.

The chain carries TRBV6-5 and TRBJ2-7; TRBD1 agrees at 11 bases. Germline V CDR1 and CDR2: MNHEY, SVGAGI. Trimming cost V 6 bases and J 4 bases; bases outside gene matches: 5. The length of the CDR3 is 14 residues. The CDR3 protein is CASRRDRGIYEQYF. The CDR3 DNA is TGTGCCAGCAGGAGGGACAGGGGGATATACGAGCAGTACTTC.

This clonotype occurred many times. The V gene is TRBV4-3, the J gene TRBJ2-7, with 7 positions matching TRBD2. The CDR3 runs 16 residues. CDR1 and CDR2 (germline): LGHNA, YSLEER. V lost 0 bases, J lost 3 bases, and 8 bases stayed unmatched. CDR3 in DNA: TGCGCCAGCAGCCAAGATTGGCGGGAGCCTAGCTACGAGCAGTACTTC. Translating it yields CASSQDWREPSYEQYF.

This clonotype was seen at least ten times. The chain links TRBV6-4 to TRBJ2-7; no definite D call. V dropped 0 bases and J dropped 4 bases, with 1 base sitting between them. This CDR3 region has 11 residues. CDR1 and CDR2 (germline): MRHNA, SNTAGT. The CDR3 sequence: CASSDSYEQYF. The CDR3 DNA sequence: TGTGCCAGCAGTGACTCTTACGAGCAGTACTTC.

This clonotype turned up a few times. The CDR3 DNA reads TGTGCCAGCAGTTCGCTCGGGAGCACAGATACGCAGTATTTT. Translated: CASSSLGSTDTQYF. The chain has TRBV6-2 or TRBV6-3 and TRBJ2-3; D not resolved. There are 14 residues in the CDR3. CDR1 is MNHEY, CDR2 SVGEGT, per germline. With 4 bases removed from V and 0 bases from J, the gap between germline ends came to 8 bases.

The chain recombines TRBV6-5 with TRBJ2-7; D possibly corresponds to TRBD1 (7 bases). The CDR3 contains 15 residues. Germline values: CDR1 MNHEY, CDR2 SVGAGI. Trimming shortened V by 5 bases and J by 7 bases, and 21 bases separated the two germline ends. The CDR3 region is CASSRSTGRRWEQYF. As DNA, the CDR3 is TGTGCCAGCAGTCGATCGACAGGGAGGAGATGGGAGCAGTACTTC.

This clonotype came up many times. V gene TRBV5-8 combines with J gene TRBJ2-7; D is ambiguous. V shed 3 bases and J shed 6 bases, with 7 bases lying between them. Germline assignment: CDR1 SGHTS and CDR2 YDEGEE. This CDR3 has 11 residues. CDR3 DNA sequence: TGTGCCAGCAGCTCTTCCGGCGAGCAGTACTTC. As protein: CASSSSGEQYF.

With respect to this clonotype: A clone one base away is much larger, so this may be a read error. This chain links TRBV7-9 with TRBJ1-1, with 8 bases matching TRBD1. The CDR3 spans 14 residues. Germline-derived CDR1 and CDR2 are SEHNR and FQNEAQ (reference sequence). V was clipped by 4 bases and J by 4 bases; unmatched bases: 5. For the CDR3, the DNA is TGTGCCAGCAGCTCCGGGACAGGTGTCACTGAAGCTTTCTTT. The encoded protein is CASSSGTGVTEAFF.

In this sample, this clonotype turned up many times. V and J are TRBV7-9 and TRBJ2-4; D gene uncertain. The V end was cut by 5 bases, the J end by 8 bases, with 10 bases between. CDR1 and CDR2 from the germline V gene are SEHNR and FQNEAQ (reference sequence). CDR3 length: 12 residues. CDR3 DNA: TGTGCCAGCAGCCCACACTTGGACATTCAGTACTTC. It encodes CASSPHLDIQYF.

This clonotype was counted ten times or more. The chain is built from TRBV18 and TRBJ2-1; D call uncertain. Between the trimmed V and J ends, which lost 3 bases and 5 bases, there was a span of 8 bases. This CDR3 has 13 amino acids. Germline-derived CDR1 and CDR2 are KGHSH and LQKENI. The CDR3 DNA reads TGTGCCAGCTCACCTAGCAGAGACAATGAGCAGTTCTTC. Translation gives CASSPSRDNEQFF.

Many counts were recorded for this clonotype. The chain carries TRBV11-2 and TRBJ1-5, with 10 bases aligning to TRBD1. Trimming at V came to 5 bases and at J to 2 bases, leaving 6 bases not matched to a gene. Germline loops: CDR1 SGHAT, CDR2 FQNNGV. The CDR3 loop spans 16 amino acids. DNA for the CDR3: TGTGCCAGCAGCCCCGCCGGGACAGGGGGCAATCAGCCCCAGCATTTT. It yields the protein CASSPAGTGGNQPQHF.

The V call is TRBV7-9, the J call TRBJ2-5; tentative D call: TRBD1 (5 bases). Trimming pared 5 bases from V and 1 base from J, leaving 11 bases between. The CDR3 sequence is 14 residues long. Germline CDR1 and CDR2: SEHNR and FQNEAQ (reference sequence). Written as DNA, the CDR3 is TGTGCCAGCAGCGCCGACAGTCTCCAAGAGACCCAGTACTTC. Its protein is CASSADSLQETQYF.

This clonotype has a count of ten or more. This chain connects TRBV15 to TRBJ2-5, with a tentative D call TRBD2 (6 bases). This CDR3 has 18 residues. V was shortened by 0 bases and J by 4 bases, with 21 bases between the two germline ends. The germline V gene encodes CDR1 LNHNV and CDR2 YYDKDF (reference sequence). The chain's CDR3 is CATSRDTWLALSGETQYF. The CDR3, as DNA: TGTGCCACCAGCAGAGATACTTGGCTAGCGCTATCCGGAGAGACCCAGTACTTC.

This clonotype came up many times. V usage is TRBV6-6 and J usage is TRBJ2-2, with 7 bases identical to TRBD1. Germline CDR1 reads MNHNY; CDR2 reads SVGAGI (reference sequence). The CDR3 contains 15 residues. Germline trimming cut 2 bases from V and 5 bases from J; bases unmatched to any gene: 5. The CDR3 loop is CASSYKGAGTGELFF. The CDR3 region has the DNA TGTGCCAGCAGTTACAAGGGGGCCGGAACCGGGGAGCTGTTTTTT.

This clonotype was observed many times. The gene calls are TRBV2 and TRBJ1-5; no definite D call. V lost 7 bases and J lost 6, with 13 bases in between. Germline values: CDR1 SNHLY, CDR2 FYNNEI. CDR3 length: 13 residues. The CDR3 is CASTPGYPQPQHF. The DNA for the CDR3 is TGTGCCAGCACCCCCGGGTACCCTCAGCCCCAGCATTTT.